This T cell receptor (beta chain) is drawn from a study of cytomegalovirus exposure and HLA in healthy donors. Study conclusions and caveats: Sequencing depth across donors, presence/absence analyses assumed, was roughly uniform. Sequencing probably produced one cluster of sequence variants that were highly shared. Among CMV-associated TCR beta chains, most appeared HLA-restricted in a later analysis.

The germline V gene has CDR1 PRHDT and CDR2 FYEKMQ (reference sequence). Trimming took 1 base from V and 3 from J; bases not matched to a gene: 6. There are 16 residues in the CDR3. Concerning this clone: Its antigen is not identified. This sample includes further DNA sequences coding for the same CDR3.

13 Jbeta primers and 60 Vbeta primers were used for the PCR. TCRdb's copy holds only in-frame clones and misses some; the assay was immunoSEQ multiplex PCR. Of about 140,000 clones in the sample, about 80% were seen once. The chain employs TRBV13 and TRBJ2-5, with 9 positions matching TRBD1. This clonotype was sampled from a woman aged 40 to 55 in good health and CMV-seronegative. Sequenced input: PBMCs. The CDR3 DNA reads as TGTGCCAGCAGCTTAGAGGTGGGGGACAGGGAAGAGACCCAGTACTTC. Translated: CASSLEVGDREETQYF. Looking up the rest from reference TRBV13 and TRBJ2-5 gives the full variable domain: AAGVIQSPRHLIKEKRETATLKCYPIPRHDTVYWYQQGPGQDPQFLISFYEKMQSDKGSIPDRFSAQQFSDYHSELNMSSLELGDSALYFCASSLEVGDREETQYFGPGTRLLVL.